The clone carrying this TCR beta chain turned up a few times. Its target is not known. MiXCR, run by TCRdb on the 5' RACE reads, gives a single entry per CDR3 protein. The repertoire includes fewer than 900,000 distinct CDR3 sequences, roughly 18% of them detected once, and about an eighth sits in the top ten. The data were taken from a study of identical twins. Germline V gene lookup returns CDR1 MNHNS and CDR2 SASEGT. This CDR3 spans 17 amino acids. The V gene end was trimmed by 5 bases and the J gene end by 1 base; junction bases not matched to a gene: 7. Study outcomes and limitations: Conclusions were drawn cross-sectionally by statistical analysis, without following the same donors. Abundant cord blood beta clonotypes carried fewer insertions; memory repertoires showed none.

These sequences were also reported in another study, on T cells expressing NK-cell markers. That paper notes: HCMV seropositivity marked seven of the eight sequenced donors; one was seronegative.

The chain recombines TRBV6-1 with TRBJ2-4, with TRBD2 identical over 11 bases. The clonotype originates from a woman aged 18-35 years in good health. The sequenced sample consisted of PBMCs. The CDR3, as DNA: TGTGCCAGCAGTCTTAGCGGGGGGGCGGGGGCCAAAAACATTCAGTACTTC. Amino acids: CASSLSGGAGAKNIQYF.